Here is one T cell receptor beta chain with its context. The entry originates in a study of blood T cell repertoires in COVID-19. As for the study in general: Acute-phase and convalescent COVID-19 samples originated in the United States, Italy and Spain.

Study processing details: The authors estimated nucleated cell counts from reference gene primer amplification. The table came from immunoSEQ multiplex PCR; TCRdb's copy has only in-frame clones and leaves some out. Clonal size and the V and J genes are those of that table, whereas D and trimming came from the DNA. The sample lists under 130,000 clones, around 76% seen once, with less than 20% in the top ten. Germline V lookup: CDR1 KGHDR, CDR2 SFDVKD. This CDR3 has 13 amino acids. Trimming took 2 bases from V and 7 from J, leaving 8 bases between them. Sequencing was done on a sample of peripheral blood. This sequence originates from a woman in her 70s with acute or convalescent COVID-19. V is TRBV24-1 and J is TRBJ2-1, with unresolved D. CDR3 sequence: CATSDSSVNEQFF. The CDR3 DNA follows: TGTGCCACCAGTGATTCCAGTGTTAATGAGCAGTTCTTC.